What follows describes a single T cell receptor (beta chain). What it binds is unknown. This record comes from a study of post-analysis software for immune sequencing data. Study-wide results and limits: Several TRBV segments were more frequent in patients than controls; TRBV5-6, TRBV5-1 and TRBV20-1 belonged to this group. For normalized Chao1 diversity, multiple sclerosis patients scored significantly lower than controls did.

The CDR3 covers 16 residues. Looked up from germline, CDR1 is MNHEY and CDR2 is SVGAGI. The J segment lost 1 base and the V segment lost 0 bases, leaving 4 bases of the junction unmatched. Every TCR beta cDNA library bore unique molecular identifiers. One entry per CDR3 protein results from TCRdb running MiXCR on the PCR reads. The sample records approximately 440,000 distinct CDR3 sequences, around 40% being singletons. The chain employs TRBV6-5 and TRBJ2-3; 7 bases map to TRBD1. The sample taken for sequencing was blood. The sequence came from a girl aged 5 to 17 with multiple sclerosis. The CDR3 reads CASSYSMQGGTDTQYF. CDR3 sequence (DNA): TGTGCCAGCAGTTACTCGATGCAGGGGGGCACAGATACGCAGTATTTT.